This entry describes one T cell receptor beta chain. The CDR3 loop spans 16 amino acids. Germline CDR1 and CDR2: MNHNS and SASEGT. Germline trimming cut 0 bases from V and 4 bases from J; bases unmatched to any gene: 6. This entry is derived from a study of technical replicates of blood from a handful of donors. This table comes from immunoSEQ multiplex PCR, and its TCRdb copy is limited to in-frame clones, with some not included. The sample lists over 70,000 clones, approximately 94% seen once, with 0.3% to 0.5% in the top ten. The chain combines TRBV6-1 with TRBJ2-5, with 9 bases lining up with TRBD1. Material: T cells isolated from PBMCs. This TCR derives from a human donor in good health. The CDR3 nucleotides are TGTGCCAGCAGTGAAGCGCTGGGACAGGGAAGAGAGACCCAGTACTTC. It encodes CASSEALGQGRETQYF.